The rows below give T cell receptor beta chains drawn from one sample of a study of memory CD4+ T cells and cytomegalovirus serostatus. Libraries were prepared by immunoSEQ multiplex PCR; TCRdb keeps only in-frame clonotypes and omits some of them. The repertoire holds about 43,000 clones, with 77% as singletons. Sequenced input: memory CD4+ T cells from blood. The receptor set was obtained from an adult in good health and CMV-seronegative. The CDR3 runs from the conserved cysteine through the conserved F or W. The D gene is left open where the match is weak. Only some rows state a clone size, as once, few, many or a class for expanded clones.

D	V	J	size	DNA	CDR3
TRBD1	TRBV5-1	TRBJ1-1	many	TGCGCCAGCAGCGGGCCCCCACAGGGGAAGAACACTGAAGCTTTCTTT	CASSGPPQGKNTEAFF
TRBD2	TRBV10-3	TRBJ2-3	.	TGTGCCATCGGGGGAGGGGCCTCCACAGATACGCAGTATTTT	CAIGGGASTDTQYF
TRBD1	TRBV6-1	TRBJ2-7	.	TGTGCCAGCAGTGAAAACAGGGGGCTTGAGCAGTACTTC	CASSENRGLEQYF
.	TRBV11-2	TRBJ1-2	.	TGTGCCAGCAGTCGGATAAAAACAGGGTACTATGGCTACACCTTC	CASSRIKTGYYGYTF
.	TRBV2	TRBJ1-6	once	TGTGCCAGCAGTGAAACCCTGCCGACGGGAGCAAAGAATTCACCCCTCCACTTT	CASSETLPTGAKNSPLHF
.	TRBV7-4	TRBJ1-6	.	TGTGCCAGCAGCTTAGGTTGTCTGGAGAGGTATAATTCACCCCTCCACTTT	CASSLGCLERYNSPLHF
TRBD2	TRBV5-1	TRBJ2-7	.	TGCGCCAGCAGCTATCAAACGGGACTAGCGGGGGTGTACGAGCAGTACTTC	CASSYQTGLAGVYEQYF
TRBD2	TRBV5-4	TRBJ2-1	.	TGTGCCAGCAGCTCTAGCGGGGGCATGCACAATGAGCAGTTCTTC	CASSSSGGMHNEQFF
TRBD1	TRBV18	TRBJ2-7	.	TGTGCCAGCTCACCTAGGGACAGGGTTATCCTCGAGCAGTACTTC	CASSPRDRVILEQYF
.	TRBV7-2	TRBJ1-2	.	TGTGCCAGCAGCTTATTTGTTGAGACCTATGGCTACACCTTC	CASSLFVETYGYTF
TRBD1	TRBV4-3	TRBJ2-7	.	TGCGCCAGCAGCCAAACCGCGGGACAGGGGTTTTACGAGCAGTACTTC	CASSQTAGQGFYEQYF
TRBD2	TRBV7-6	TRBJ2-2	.	TGTGCCAGCAGCTTATTTGGCGGGGGGACCGCCGGGGAGCTGTTTTTT	CASSLFGGGTAGELFF
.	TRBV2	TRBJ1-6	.	TGTGCCAGCAGTGTAGGGTTTAATTCACCCCTCCACTTT	CASSVGFNSPLHF
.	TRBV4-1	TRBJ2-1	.	TGCGCCAGCAGCCAAGATAACTTTGGGGGACCCTACTACAATGAGCAGTTCTTC	CASSQDNFGGPYYNEQFF
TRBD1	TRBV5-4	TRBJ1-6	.	TGTGCCAGCAGCAAAGACCCGGGACAGGGTAGTTCACCCCTCCACTTT	CASSKDPGQGSSPLHF
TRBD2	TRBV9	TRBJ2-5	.	TGTGCCAGCAGCCCCCACTTTCTAGCGGGGGTACAAGAGACCCAGTACTTC	CASSPHFLAGVQETQYF
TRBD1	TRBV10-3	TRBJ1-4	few	TGTGCCATCAGTGAGTCCGGACAGGAATACGCACTGTTTTTT	CAISESGQEYALFF
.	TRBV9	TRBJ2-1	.	TGTGCCAGCAGCGTAGTGGATACCCACTACAATGAGCAGTTCTTC	CASSVVDTHYNEQFF
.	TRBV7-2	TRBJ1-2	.	TGTGCCAGCAGCCCCGGGACAACGGGTAACTATGGCTACACCTTC	CASSPGTTGNYGYTF
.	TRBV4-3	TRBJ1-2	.	TGCGCCAGCAGCCAAGGCGCCCAGGGGAGATATGGCTACACCTTC	CASSQGAQGRYGYTF
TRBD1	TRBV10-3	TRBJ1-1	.	TGTGCCATCAGTTGGACAGGTACTGAAGCTTTCTTT	CAISWTGTEAFF
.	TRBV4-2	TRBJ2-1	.	TGTGCCAGCAGCCAAGAGGGGGAGGCTAACAATGAGCAGTTCTTC	CASSQEGEANNEQFF
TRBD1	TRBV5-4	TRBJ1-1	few	TGTGCCAGCAGCTTCCAGGACAGGGGGGCGAACACTGAAGCTTTCTTT	CASSFQDRGANTEAFF
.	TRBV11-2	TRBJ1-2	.	TGTGCCAGCAGCTTAGGGTCCCACTATGGCTACACCTTC	CASSLGSHYGYTF
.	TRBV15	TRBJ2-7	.	TGTGCCACCGGCACAGAACCCTACGAGCAGTACTTC	CATGTEPYEQYF
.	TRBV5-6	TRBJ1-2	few	TGTGCCAGCAGCCCAACGCCTGGACAAAGGGGGGGCTACACCTTC	CASSPTPGQRGGYTF
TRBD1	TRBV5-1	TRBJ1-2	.	TGCGCCAGCAGCTCACAGGGGGCCGGCGGCTACACCTTC	CASSSQGAGGYTF
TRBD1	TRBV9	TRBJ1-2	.	TGTGCCAGCAGCCACCGACAGGGTCGGGCCAACTATGGCTACACCTTC	CASSHRQGRANYGYTF
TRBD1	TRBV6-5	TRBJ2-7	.	TGTGCCAGCAGGTATACACAGACAGGGTTCTACGAGCAGTACTTC	CASRYTQTGFYEQYF
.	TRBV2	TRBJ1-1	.	TGTGCCAGCAGCGGTAATCAGGGTATGAACACTGAAGCTTTCTTT	CASSGNQGMNTEAFF
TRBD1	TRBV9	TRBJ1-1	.	TGTGCCAGCAGCCCCCGACAGGGGGCCACTGAAGCTTTCTTT	CASSPRQGATEAFF
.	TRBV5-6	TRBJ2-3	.	TGTGCCAGCAACAGGGTTACAGATACGCAGTATTTT	CASNRVTDTQYF
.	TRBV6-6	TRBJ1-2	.	TGTGCCAGCAGTTACCCCCATGGTGAGGGTGGCTACACCTTC	CASSYPHGEGGYTF
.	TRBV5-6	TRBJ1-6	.	TGTGCCAGCAGCCCGCGGGGGAGGACAGCTTATAATTCACCCCTCCACTTT	CASSPRGRTAYNSPLHF
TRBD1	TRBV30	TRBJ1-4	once	TGTGCCTGGATCCCCCCGGGACAGGGTAATGAAAAACTGTTTTTT	CAWIPPGQGNEKLFF
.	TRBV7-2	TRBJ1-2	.	TGTGCCAGCAGCTTAGATACAAGGACACGACATTATGGCTACACCTTC	CASSLDTRTRHYGYTF
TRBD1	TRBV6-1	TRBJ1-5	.	TGTGCCAGCAGTGAGTACTCCGGGACAGGGATCAATCAGCCCCAGCATTTT	CASSEYSGTGINQPQHF
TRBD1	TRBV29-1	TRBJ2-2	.	TGCAGCGCTGGACAGGGCACCGGGGAGCTGTTTTTT	CSAGQGTGELFF
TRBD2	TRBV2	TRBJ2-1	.	TGTGCCAGCAGTGAAGCGCCTCTAGGGTCGGAGCGGGGGACATACAATGAGCAGTTCTTC	CASSEAPLGSERGTYNEQFF
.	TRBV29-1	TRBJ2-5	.	TGCAGCGTTACCCCGGGTGTGGTAGAGACCCAGTACTTC	CSVTPGVVETQYF
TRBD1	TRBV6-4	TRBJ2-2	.	TGTGCCAGCAGTGCCGACAGGGCCGGGGAGCTGTTTTTT	CASSADRAGELFF
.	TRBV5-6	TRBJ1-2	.	TGTGCCAGCAGCTTGGTTGTTGCAGGGTACTATGGCTACACCTTC	CASSLVVAGYYGYTF
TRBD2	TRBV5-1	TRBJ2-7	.	TGCGCCAGCTCGATGGAGCGGGGAAGAGAGCAGTACTTC	CASSMERGREQYF
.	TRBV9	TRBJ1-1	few	TGTGCCAGCAGCGTAGCCTTCGGAAACACTGAAGCTTTCTTT	CASSVAFGNTEAFF